This is a list of T cell receptor beta chains from one sample in a study of T cell repertoires in cytomegalovirus infection. These receptors have no identified antigens. TCRdb recomputed calls from the reads with MiXCR, one row per CDR3 protein. The sample lists some 350,000 distinct CDR3 sequences; nearly 35% were seen once. The source material was cultured PBMCs, sampled from culture after CMV antigen stimulation. These receptors originate from a human donor in good health (CMV status not recorded). Some clones in this sample may be carry-over from other donors' samples. CDR3s include the opening cysteine and the closing phenylalanine or tryptophan. The order of the fields is clone size, V gene, D gene, J gene, CDR3 protein, CDR3 DNA. The D gene is left open where the match is weak. For some rows the clone size is stated as once, few or many, or as a class when expanded; others skip it.

-,TRBV7-2,-,TRBJ2-5,CASSSRGGETQYF,TGTGCCAGCAGCTCCAGGGGGGGGGAGACCCAGTACTTC
-,TRBV6-2/TRBV6-3,TRBD2,TRBJ2-1,CASSYSTSGAYNEQFF,TGTGCCAGCAGTTACAGTACTAGCGGCGCCTACAATGAGCAGTTCTTC
-,TRBV5-6,-,TRBJ2-1,CASSRVGVNNEQFF,TGTGCCAGCAGCCGGGTGGGGGTAAACAATGAGCAGTTCTTC
few,TRBV7-6,TRBD2,TRBJ2-3,CASTLLTGTSESTDTQYF,TGTGCCAGCACCCTTCTCACCGGGACTAGCGAAAGCACAGATACGCAGTATTTT
-,TRBV12-3/TRBV12-4,-,TRBJ1-3,CASTTGKSGNTIYF,TGTGCCAGCACCACCGGGAAATCTGGAAACACCATATATTTT
few,TRBV27,-,TRBJ2-7,CASRIQGPQGEQYF,TGTGCCAGCAGAATACAGGGCCCTCAGGGCGAGCAGTACTTC
few,TRBV6-5,-,TRBJ2-7,CASSYSVAPAYEQYF,TGTGCCAGCAGTTACTCGGTAGCCCCAGCCTACGAGCAGTACTTC
few,TRBV6-1,-,TRBJ2-1,CASSEGPLEGGQFF,TGTGCCAGCAGTGAGGGACCCCTCGAGGGGGGGCAGTTCTTC
-,TRBV6-5,-,TRBJ2-5,CASSYGPGQETQYF,TGTGCCAGCAGTTACGGGCCAGGCCAAGAGACCCAGTACTTC
many,TRBV7-6,-,TRBJ1-2,CASSLSGGETGGYTF,TGTGCCAGCAGCCTCAGCGGGGGGGAGACCGGTGGCTACACCTTC
-,TRBV15,-,TRBJ2-2,CATKGALNTGELFF,TGTGCCACCAAGGGAGCCCTGAACACCGGGGAGCTGTTTTTT
-,TRBV7-2,-,TRBJ1-1,CASSFNLNTEAFF,TGTGCCAGCAGCTTCAATTTGAACACTGAAGCTTTCTTT
-,TRBV6-5,-,TRBJ2-2,CASLYGGELFF,TGTGCCAGCCTATACGGAGGGGAGCTGTTTTTT
-,TRBV28,-,TRBJ2-5,CASSGWEGDQETQYF,TGTGCCAGCAGTGGTTGGGAGGGGGACCAAGAGACCCAGTACTTC
-,TRBV20-1,TRBD2,TRBJ2-1,CSAATSGTITYNEQFF,TGCAGTGCTGCGACTAGCGGGACTATAACCTACAATGAGCAGTTCTTC
few,TRBV12-3/TRBV12-4,-,TRBJ2-1,CASSLWGINEQFF,TGTGCCAGCAGTTTGTGGGGTATCAATGAGCAGTTCTTC
-,TRBV7-3,TRBD2,TRBJ2-5,CASSLSSRGGETQYF,TGTGCCAGCAGCTTAAGTTCCCGGGGGGGGGAGACCCAGTACTTC
-,TRBV7-2,-,TRBJ2-1,CASSLEWLAYNEQFF,TGTGCCAGCAGCTTAGAATGGCTAGCTTACAATGAGCAGTTCTTC
few,TRBV19,-,TRBJ2-2,CASSMAVGYTGELFF,TGTGCCAGTAGTATGGCCGTGGGGTACACCGGGGAGCTGTTTTTT
few,TRBV7-2,-,TRBJ2-3,CASSSRAAGDTQYF,TGTGCCAGCAGCTCCCGGGCGGCCGGGGATACGCAGTATTTT
-,TRBV11-2,-,TRBJ1-1,CASSLDRGEAFF,TGTGCCAGCAGCTTAGATCGAGGCGAAGCTTTCTTT
few,TRBV6-2/TRBV6-3,TRBD2,TRBJ2-7,CASSYGGTSDYEQYF,TGTGCCAGCAGTTACGGTGGGACTAGCGACTACGAGCAGTACTTC
-,TRBV24-1,TRBD1,TRBJ2-1,CATSDSQTGRYNEQFF,TGTGCCACCAGTGATTCCCAGACAGGGCGCTACAATGAGCAGTTCTTC
few,TRBV27,-,TRBJ1-4,CASSPRQDLNEKLFF,TGTGCCAGCAGCCCTCGACAGGACCTTAATGAAAAACTGTTTTTT
few,TRBV7-6,TRBD1,TRBJ1-1,CASSLAQGVRTEAFF,TGTGCCAGCAGCTTAGCACAGGGGGTAAGAACTGAAGCTTTCTTT
-,TRBV11-3,-,TRBJ2-2,CASRTRGLELTGELFF,TGTGCCAGCAGGACTAGGGGTTTGGAACTCACCGGGGAGCTGTTTTTT
-,TRBV2,-,TRBJ2-7,CASPLKGLSREQYF,TGTGCCAGCCCTTTAAAGGGGCTCTCGAGGGAGCAGTACTTC
few,TRBV19,TRBD1,TRBJ1-5,CASSMARQGGKHQPQHF,TGTGCCAGTAGTATGGCTAGACAGGGGGGAAAGCATCAGCCCCAGCATTTT
-,TRBV27,TRBD2,TRBJ2-3,CASSLTSGRTTDTQYF,TGTGCCAGCAGCCTTACTAGCGGGAGGACCACAGATACGCAGTATTTT
-,TRBV7-2,-,TRBJ1-2,CASSLAQTTNYGYTF,TGTGCCAGCAGCTTAGCACAGACCACTAACTATGGCTACACCTTC
many,TRBV7-6,TRBD2,TRBJ2-7,CASSLERDGAYEQYF,TGTGCCAGCAGCTTAGAGCGGGACGGGGCCTACGAGCAGTACTTC
few,TRBV12-3/TRBV12-4,-,TRBJ1-2,CASSLAGESNYGYTF,TGTGCCAGCAGTTTAGCGGGGGAATCTAACTATGGCTACACCTTC
once,TRBV30,-,TRBJ1-3,CAWSSYSGNTIYF,TGTGCCTGGAGTTCCTACTCTGGAAACACCATATATTTT
-,TRBV6-2/TRBV6-3,-,TRBJ2-1,CASSYGTRLNNEQFF,TGTGCCAGCAGTTACGGGACGCGCTTAAACAATGAGCAGTTCTTC
few,TRBV7-2,TRBD2,TRBJ2-1,CASSLKALMAGEISPKYNEQFF,TGTGCCAGCAGCTTAAAGGCTTTGATGGCGGGAGAAATATCGCCTAAGTACAATGAGCAGTTCTTC
-,TRBV20-1,-,TRBJ2-1,CSATTGSSYNEQFF,TGCAGTGCCACCACAGGGAGCTCCTACAATGAGCAGTTCTTC
-,TRBV7-8,TRBD1,TRBJ2-1,CASSPGQGQMNEQFF,TGTGCCAGCAGCCCCGGACAGGGTCAGATGAATGAGCAGTTCTTC
few,TRBV5-6,-,TRBJ1-2,CASSLSPFVDLTSNYGYTF,TGTGCCAGCAGCTTGAGCCCCTTTGTTGATTTAACAAGTAACTATGGCTACACCTTC
-,TRBV7-6,TRBD2,TRBJ2-5,CASSTRTSGRRETQYF,TGTGCCAGCAGCACTAGGACTAGCGGGAGGCGAGAGACCCAGTACTTC
-,TRBV10-3,TRBD2,TRBJ2-4,CAISMGLEAIQYF,TGTGCCATCAGTATGGGACTAGAGGCCATTCAGTACTTC
-,TRBV28,-,TRBJ2-2,CASSPRLQRRGITGELFF,TGTGCCAGCAGCCCCCGCCTACAGCGTCGAGGGATCACCGGGGAGCTGTTTTTT
many,TRBV7-2,-,TRBJ1-5,CASSLDSRSNQPQHF,TGTGCCAGCAGCTTAGACTCAAGGAGCAATCAGCCCCAGCATTTT
-,TRBV12-3/TRBV12-4,-,TRBJ2-4,CASSSRKTAKNIQYF,TGTGCCAGCAGTTCACGTAAAACAGCCAAAAACATTCAGTACTTC
few,TRBV7-6,-,TRBJ2-1,CASGMGNEQFF,TGTGCCAGCGGCATGGGGAATGAGCAGTTCTTC
-,TRBV5-6,TRBD1,TRBJ1-2,CASSPKGQRYGYTF,TGTGCCAGCAGCCCTAAGGGACAGCGCTATGGCTACACCTTC
many,TRBV7-2,TRBD2,TRBJ2-2,CASSSELAGVTGELFF,TGTGCCAGCAGCTCCGAACTAGCGGGAGTCACCGGGGAGCTGTTTTTT
-,TRBV28,-,TRBJ2-5,CASSGQLRRETQYF,TGTGCCAGCAGTGGACAGCTTCGTAGGGAGACCCAGTACTTC
-,TRBV19,TRBD1,TRBJ1-4,CASQDPGQVEKLFF,TGTGCCAGCCAAGATCCGGGACAGGTCGAAAAACTGTTTTTT
-,TRBV7-8,-,TRBJ1-5,CASSAGIPNQPQHF,TGTGCCAGCAGCGCCGGGATCCCCAACCAGCCCCAGCATTTT
-,TRBV10-3,-,TRBJ2-4,CAISEAPRVGAKNIQYF,TGTGCCATCAGTGAGGCCCCCCGTGTGGGGGCCAAAAACATTCAGTACTTC
-,TRBV5-4,TRBD1,TRBJ1-2,CASSLGVGQTSDYGYTF,TGTGCCAGCAGTCTGGGGGTGGGACAGACCTCAGACTATGGCTACACCTTC
-,TRBV6-1,-,TRBJ1-5,CASSERSGRGFSNQPQHF,TGTGCCAGCAGTGAAAGATCGGGCAGGGGTTTTAGCAATCAGCCCCAGCATTTT
few,TRBV11-3,-,TRBJ2-2,CASSLSGTGELFF,TGTGCCAGCAGCTTATCTGGCACCGGGGAGCTGTTTTTT
many,TRBV7-2,-,TRBJ2-3,CASSLASGSQYGDTQYF,TGTGCCAGCAGCTTAGCGAGCGGGTCCCAGTATGGAGATACGCAGTATTTT
-,TRBV19,TRBD2,TRBJ2-1,CASSIEFHGTSLYNEQFF,TGTGCCAGTAGTATCGAATTTCACGGGACTAGCCTCTACAATGAGCAGTTCTTC